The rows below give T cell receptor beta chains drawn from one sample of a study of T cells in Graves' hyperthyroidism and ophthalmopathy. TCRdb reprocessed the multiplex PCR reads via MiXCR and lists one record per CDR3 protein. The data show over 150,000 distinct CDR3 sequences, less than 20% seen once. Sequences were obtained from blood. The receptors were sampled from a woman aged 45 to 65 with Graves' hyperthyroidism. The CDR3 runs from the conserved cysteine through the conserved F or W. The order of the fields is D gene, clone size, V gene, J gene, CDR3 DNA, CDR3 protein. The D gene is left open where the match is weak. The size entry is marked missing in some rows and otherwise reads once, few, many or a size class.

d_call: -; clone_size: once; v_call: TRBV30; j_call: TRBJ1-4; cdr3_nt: TGTGCCTGGAGTGGACTATCGTTGGAGGGGAAACTGTTTTTT; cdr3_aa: CAWSGLSLEGKLFF
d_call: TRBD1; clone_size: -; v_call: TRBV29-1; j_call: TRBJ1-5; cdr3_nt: TGCAGCGTTGAGCTTGGGACAGGGGGCATGAGTCCTCAGCCCCAGCATTTT; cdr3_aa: CSVELGTGGMSPQPQHF
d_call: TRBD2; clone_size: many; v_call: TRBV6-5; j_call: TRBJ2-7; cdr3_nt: TGTGCCAGCAGTTACTCAAGACTAGCGGGGCTTTTCGAGCAGTACTTC; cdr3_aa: CASSYSRLAGLFEQYF
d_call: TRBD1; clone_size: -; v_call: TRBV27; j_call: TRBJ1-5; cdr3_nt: TGTGCCAGCAGTCTAGGGACAGGGGGTTCGTTGGGTAGCAATCAGCCCCAGCATTTT; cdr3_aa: CASSLGTGGSLGSNQPQHF
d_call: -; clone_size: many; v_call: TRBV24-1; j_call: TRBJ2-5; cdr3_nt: TGTGCCACCAGTGGGACAAAAAGTCAAGAGACCCAGTACTTC; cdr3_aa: CATSGTKSQETQYF
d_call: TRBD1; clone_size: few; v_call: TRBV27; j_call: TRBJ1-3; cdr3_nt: TGTGCCAGCAGTTTAGGTTCCAGGGGGATTGACACCATATATTTT; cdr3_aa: CASSLGSRGIDTIYF
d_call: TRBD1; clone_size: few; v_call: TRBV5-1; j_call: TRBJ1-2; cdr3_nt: TGCGCCAGCAGTCAATCCAGACAGGGCGACTATGGCTACACCTTC; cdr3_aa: CASSQSRQGDYGYTF
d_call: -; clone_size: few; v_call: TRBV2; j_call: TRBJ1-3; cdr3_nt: TGTGCCAGCAGAGACGGAAGCTCTGGAAACACCATATATTTT; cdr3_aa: CASRDGSSGNTIYF
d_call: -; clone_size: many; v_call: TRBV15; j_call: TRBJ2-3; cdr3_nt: TGTGCCACCAGCATGCTCCGGGCTAGCACAGATACGCAGTATTTT; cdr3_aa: CATSMLRASTDTQYF
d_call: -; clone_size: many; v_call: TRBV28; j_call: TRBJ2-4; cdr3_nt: TGTGCCAGCAGTTTCACCCGGTACCGTAAGCCAGAAAACATTCAGTACTTC; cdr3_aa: CASSFTRYRKPENIQYF
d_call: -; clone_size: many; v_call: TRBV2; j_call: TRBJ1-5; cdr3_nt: TGTGCCAGCAGCGAATCTCAGGGGTTGTGGCAGCCCCAGCATTTT; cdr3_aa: CASSESQGLWQPQHF
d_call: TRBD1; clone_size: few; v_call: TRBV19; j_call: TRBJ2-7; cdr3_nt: TGTGCCAGTAGTACCGGGACAGCTTTTTCCTACGAGCAGTACTTC; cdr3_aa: CASSTGTAFSYEQYF
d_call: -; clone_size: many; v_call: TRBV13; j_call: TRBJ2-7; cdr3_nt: TGTGCCAGCAGCCCCCAGGGCATTGACGAGCAGTACTTC; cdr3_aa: CASSPQGIDEQYF
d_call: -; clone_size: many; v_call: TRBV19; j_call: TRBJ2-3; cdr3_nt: TGTGCCAGTACCCTGAGGTTGGGGGTAGATACGCAGTATTTT; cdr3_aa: CASTLRLGVDTQYF
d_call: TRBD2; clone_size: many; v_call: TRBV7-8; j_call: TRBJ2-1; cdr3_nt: TGTGCCAGCAGCTTGGGGTTTCTAGCGGGAGTAGATGAGCAGTTCTTC; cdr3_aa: CASSLGFLAGVDEQFF
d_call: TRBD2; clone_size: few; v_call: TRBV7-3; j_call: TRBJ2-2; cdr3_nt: TGTGCCAGCAGCTCCCTAGCGGGAGGTGCCGGGGAGCTGTTTTTT; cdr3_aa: CASSSLAGGAGELFF
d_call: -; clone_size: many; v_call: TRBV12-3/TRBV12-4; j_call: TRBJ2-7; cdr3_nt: TGTGCCAGCAGTACGACCAATTACGAGCAGTACTTC; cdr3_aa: CASSTTNYEQYF
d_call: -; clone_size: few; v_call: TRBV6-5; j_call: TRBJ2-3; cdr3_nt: TGTGCCAGCAGTTTATGGGGAAGCACAGATACGCAGTATTTT; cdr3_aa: CASSLWGSTDTQYF
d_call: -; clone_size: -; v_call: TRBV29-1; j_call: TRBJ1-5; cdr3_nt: TGCAGCGTTGAGCGGAGCAATCAGCCCCAGCATTTT; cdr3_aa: CSVERSNQPQHF
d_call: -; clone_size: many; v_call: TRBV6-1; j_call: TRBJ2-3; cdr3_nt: TGTGCCAGCAGTGGAGAACTGCAGGATACGCAGTATTTT; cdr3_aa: CASSGELQDTQYF
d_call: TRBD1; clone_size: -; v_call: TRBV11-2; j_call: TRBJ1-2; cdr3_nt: TGTGCCAGCAGCTTGACAGGGAGGTCCGACTATGGCTACACCTTC; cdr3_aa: CASSLTGRSDYGYTF
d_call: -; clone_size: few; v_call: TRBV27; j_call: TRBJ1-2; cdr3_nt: TGTGCCAGCAGTCCCTACAGGGATCTTTCCTATGGCTACACCTTC; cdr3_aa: CASSPYRDLSYGYTF
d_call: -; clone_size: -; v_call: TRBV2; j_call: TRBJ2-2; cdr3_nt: TGTGCCAGCAGTGTGGGGGAAGTTCCCCCCGGGGAGCTGTTTTTT; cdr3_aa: CASSVGEVPPGELFF
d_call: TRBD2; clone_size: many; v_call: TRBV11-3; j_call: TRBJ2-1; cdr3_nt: TGTGCCAGCAGCTCAATTGTAGCGGGAGGCAATGAGCAGTTCTTC; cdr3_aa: CASSSIVAGGNEQFF
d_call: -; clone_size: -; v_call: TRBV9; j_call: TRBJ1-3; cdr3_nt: TGTGCCAGCAGCGTAGAGGCCAGAAGCTCTGGAAACACCATATATTTT; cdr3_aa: CASSVEARSSGNTIYF
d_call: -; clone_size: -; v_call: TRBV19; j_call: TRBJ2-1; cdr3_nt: TGTGCCAGTAGTATCCGGCGGTCGAGCTCCTACAATGAGCAGTTCTTC; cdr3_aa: CASSIRRSSSYNEQFF
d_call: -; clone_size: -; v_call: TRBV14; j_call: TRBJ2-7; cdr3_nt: TGTGCCAGCAGCCAAGATCTGACAGGTGGAGACGAGCAGTACTTC; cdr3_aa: CASSQDLTGGDEQYF